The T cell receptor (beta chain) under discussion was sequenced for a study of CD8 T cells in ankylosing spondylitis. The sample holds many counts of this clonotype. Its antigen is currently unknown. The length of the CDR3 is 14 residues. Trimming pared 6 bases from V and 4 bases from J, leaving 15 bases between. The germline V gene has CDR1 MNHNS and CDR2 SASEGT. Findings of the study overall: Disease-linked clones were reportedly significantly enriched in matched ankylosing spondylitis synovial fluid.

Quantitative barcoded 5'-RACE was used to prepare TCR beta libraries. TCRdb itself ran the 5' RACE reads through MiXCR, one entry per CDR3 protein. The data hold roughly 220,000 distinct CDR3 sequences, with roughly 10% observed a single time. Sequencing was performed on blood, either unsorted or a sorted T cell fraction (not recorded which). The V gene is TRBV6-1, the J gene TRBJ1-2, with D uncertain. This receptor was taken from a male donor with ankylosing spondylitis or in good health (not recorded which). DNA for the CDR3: TGTGCCAGCAGCTTCCAGACGGGAGTCTATGGCTACACCTTC. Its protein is CASSFQTGVYGYTF.